These T cell receptor beta chains were read from a single sample in a study of T cells in Graves' hyperthyroidism and ophthalmopathy. TCRdb reprocessed the multiplex PCR reads with MiXCR, giving one entry per CDR3 protein. Among approximately 380,000 distinct CDR3 sequences listed, about 18% were seen once. The material sequenced was blood. These receptors were taken from a woman under 30 with Graves' hyperthyroidism. CDR3s include the opening cysteine and the closing phenylalanine or tryptophan. D genes are given only for firm matches. A clone size is listed for some rows: how often the clone was seen (once, few, many), or a class if it is expanded.

TRBV12-3/TRBV12-4	13	TRBJ2-7	many	-	CASSLAQGHEQYF	TGTGCCAGCAGTTTAGCACAGGGCCACGAGCAGTACTTC
TRBV6-1	15	TRBJ1-5	many	-	CASSPEGASNQPQHF	TGTGCCAGCAGTCCCGAAGGGGCCAGCAATCAGCCCCAGCATTTT
TRBV12-3/TRBV12-4	13	TRBJ2-2	many	TRBD1	CASSKQGPGELFF	TGTGCCAGCAGTAAACAGGGGCCCGGGGAGCTGTTTTTT
TRBV2	14	TRBJ2-2	many	-	CASSVFQGTGELFF	TGTGCCAGCAGTGTATTTCAGGGGACCGGGGAGCTGTTTTTT
TRBV20-1	15	TRBJ2-2	few	TRBD1	CSARGPTGGTGELFF	TGCAGTGCTAGAGGTCCTACAGGGGGCACCGGGGAGCTGTTTTTT
TRBV14	15	TRBJ2-7	few	-	CASSQDLVRAYEQYF	TGTGCCAGCAGCCAAGATCTCGTGCGGGCCTACGAGCAGTACTTC
TRBV7-9	15	TRBJ2-5	many	-	CASSTRLVLGETQYF	TGTGCCAGCAGCACACGATTAGTTCTTGGGGAGACCCAGTACTTC
TRBV4-2	16	TRBJ2-5	many	-	CASSQVVADSQETQYF	TGTGCCAGCAGCCAGGTCGTCGCCGACAGCCAAGAGACCCAGTACTTC
TRBV6-1	14	TRBJ1-6	many	-	CGSGGSSYNSPLHF	TGTGGCTCGGGGGGGAGCTCCTATAATTCACCCCTCCACTTT
TRBV7-3	13	TRBJ1-1	many	-	CASSRLPDTEAFF	TGTGCCAGCAGCCGACTACCAGACACTGAAGCTTTCTTT
TRBV12-3/TRBV12-4	15	TRBJ1-2	many	TRBD1	CASSLWGQGVYGYTF	TGTGCCAGCAGTCTCTGGGGACAGGGGGTATATGGCTACACCTTC
TRBV25-1	14	TRBJ1-5	few	-	CASSEFRGDQPQHF	TGTGCCAGCAGTGAATTCCGGGGTGACCAGCCCCAGCATTTT
TRBV10-3	15	TRBJ1-1	many	-	CAISEGGLLRTEAFF	TGTGCCATCAGTGAAGGTGGGCTACTGAGGACTGAAGCTTTCTTT
TRBV25-1	20	TRBJ2-6	-	TRBD1	CASSVNPGTGGPSGANVLTF	TGTGCCAGCAGTGTTAATCCCGGGACAGGGGGACCTTCTGGGGCCAACGTCCTGACTTTC
TRBV7-8	14	TRBJ2-5	once	-	CASSQGLLGETQYF	TGTGCCAGCAGCCAAGGACTTTTGGGAGAGACCCAGTACTTC
TRBV6-5	14	TRBJ1-2	many	-	CASSSLETVRGYTF	TGTGCCAGCAGTTCCTTGGAAACAGTAAGGGGCTACACCTTC
TRBV7-3	13	TRBJ1-1	many	-	CASSFLWNTEAFF	TGTGCCAGCAGCTTTCTATGGAACACTGAAGCTTTCTTT
TRBV6-1	14	TRBJ1-1	many	-	CASRPGQWGTEAFF	TGTGCCAGCAGACCCGGACAGTGGGGGACTGAAGCTTTCTTT
TRBV7-3	14	TRBJ2-7	many	-	CASSSGSDSYEQYF	TGTGCCAGCAGCTCCGGCTCAGACTCCTACGAGCAGTACTTC
TRBV24-1	12	TRBJ2-5	many	-	CATSAGVETQYF	TGTGCCACCAGTGCAGGGGTAGAGACCCAGTACTTC
TRBV20-1	14	TRBJ2-7	many	TRBD2	CSARRTSGSYEQYF	TGCAGTGCTCGTAGGACTAGCGGGTCCTACGAGCAGTACTTC
TRBV6-1	15	TRBJ1-1	many	-	CASSEAWDGGTEAFF	TGTGCCAGCAGTGAAGCGTGGGACGGCGGGACTGAAGCTTTCTTT
TRBV6-1	13	TRBJ2-4	many	-	CACDTGYKNIQYF	TGTGCCTGCGATACGGGGTACAAAAACATTCAGTACTTC
TRBV6-5	13	TRBJ2-7	-	TRBD1	CASSYRDRGEQYF	TGTGCCAGCAGTTACCGCGACAGGGGAGAGCAGTACTTC
TRBV7-9	15	TRBJ1-2	many	TRBD1	CASARDRALPGGYTF	TGTGCCAGCGCTCGGGACAGGGCCCTCCCGGGGGGCTACACCTTC
TRBV11-3	14	TRBJ1-1	-	TRBD1	CASSLTGGTLYAFF	TGTGCCAGCAGCTTAACAGGGGGAACCCTTTATGCTTTCTTT
TRBV30	12	TRBJ1-2	many	-	CAWSSQTYGYTF	TGTGCCTGGAGTAGCCAGACTTATGGCTACACCTTC
TRBV20-1	14	TRBJ2-7	many	TRBD1	CSARVPRGLHEQYF	TGCAGTGCTAGAGTACCCAGGGGGCTTCACGAGCAGTACTTC
TRBV30	14	TRBJ1-1	many	TRBD1	CAWSVPRGGTEAFF	TGTGCCTGGAGTGTACCCAGGGGGGGCACTGAAGCTTTCTTT
TRBV15	15	TRBJ2-5	many	TRBD1	CATSRGDRGKETQYF	TGTGCCACCAGCAGGGGTGACAGGGGGAAAGAGACCCAGTACTTC
TRBV12-3/TRBV12-4	15	TRBJ2-6	-	TRBD1	CASRAGGSGANVLTF	TGTGCCAGCAGAGCAGGGGGCTCTGGGGCCAACGTCCTGACTTTC
TRBV6-1	11	TRBJ1-3	few	-	CASTGGNTIYF	TGTGCCAGCACTGGCGGAAACACCATATATTTT
TRBV12-3/TRBV12-4	14	TRBJ2-7	-	-	CASSLVSGAEEQYF	TGTGCCAGCAGTTTAGTAAGCGGCGCGGAGGAGCAGTACTTC
TRBV20-1	13	TRBJ2-7	many	TRBD1	CSVLTGSSYEQYF	TGCAGTGTTTTGACAGGGAGCTCCTACGAGCAGTACTTC
TRBV6-5	15	TRBJ2-5	many	TRBD2	CASSQLAGTQETQYF	TGTGCCAGCAGCCAACTAGCGGGGACTCAAGAGACCCAGTACTTC
TRBV3-1	14	TRBJ2-7	many	-	CASSHRDSLDEQYF	TGTGCCAGCAGCCACCGGGACTCACTAGACGAGCAGTACTTC
TRBV7-8	18	TRBJ2-7	many	TRBD2	CASSLARLAGSQTYEQYF	TGTGCCAGCAGCTTAGCGCGGCTAGCGGGGAGCCAAACCTACGAGCAGTACTTC
TRBV6-1	13	TRBJ2-7	many	-	CASSVGGRYEQYF	TGTGCCAGCAGTGTAGGGGGGCGGTACGAGCAGTACTTC
TRBV20-1	13	TRBJ2-7	many	-	CSARVPGSYEQYF	TGCAGTGCTAGAGTACCGGGATCCTACGAGCAGTACTTC
TRBV12-3/TRBV12-4	16	TRBJ2-7	-	TRBD2	CASSPGTSGRAYEQYF	TGTGCCAGCAGTCCCGGGACTAGCGGGAGGGCCTACGAGCAGTACTTC
TRBV20-1	13	TRBJ1-1	many	TRBD1	CSAHRGVNTEAFF	TGCAGTGCTCACAGGGGGGTGAACACTGAAGCTTTCTTT
TRBV7-9	14	TRBJ1-1	many	-	CASRSWGDDTEAFF	TGTGCCAGCAGGAGTTGGGGGGACGACACTGAAGCTTTCTTT
TRBV5-6	21	TRBJ2-5	many	TRBD1	CASSSTTSLPGTGGSRETQYF	TGTGCCAGCAGCTCGACTACTTCTCTCCCCGGGACAGGGGGCTCACGGGAGACCCAGTACTTC
TRBV24-1	13	TRBJ2-7	many	-	CATSDLNRAEQYF	TGTGCCACCAGTGATTTGAACAGGGCCGAGCAGTACTTC
TRBV12-3/TRBV12-4	16	TRBJ1-5	-	-	CASSLGGRVINQPQHF	TGTGCCAGCAGTTTGGGGGGGAGAGTAATCAATCAGCCTCAGCATTTT
TRBV12-5	18	TRBJ1-1	many	TRBD1	CASGLVLAGTGPRAEAFF	TGTGCTAGTGGTTTGGTACTAGCTGGGACAGGGCCTAGGGCTGAAGCTTTCTTT
TRBV12-5	13	TRBJ1-3	many	-	CASADFSGNTIYF	TGTGCTAGTGCCGATTTTTCTGGAAACACCATATATTTT
TRBV6-1	14	TRBJ2-3	-	-	CASSEPGWRDTQYF	TGTGCCAGCAGTGAACCAGGGTGGAGAGATACGCAGTATTTT